This TCR beta chain came from a study of blood T cell repertoires in COVID-19. Across the whole study: T cells, B-cell-depleted T cells, or PBMCs provided the cDNA or gDNA that served as material.

Produced via immunoSEQ multiplex PCR; TCRdb's table is partial and in-frame only. The sample records approximately 210,000 clones, more than 80% being singletons. Donors were grouped by their self-reported clinical history. The V end was cut by 2 bases, the J end by 7 bases, with 6 bases between. The CDR3 runs to 13 residues. The germline CDR1 and CDR2 sequences are MGHDK and SYGVNS. The sample consisted of PBMCs or T cells enriched from blood (not recorded which). The chain carries TRBV25-1 and TRBJ1-6; no firm D call. This clonotype was sampled from a woman in her late teens or twenties who had recovered from COVID-19. The CDR3 is CASSEVMNSPLHF. The CDR3 nucleotides are TGTGCCAGCAGTGAAGTAATGAATTCACCCCTCCACTTT.